This TCR beta chain was sequenced during a study of T cell repertoires and HLA-DP antigens. Method: immunoSEQ multiplex PCR; TCRdb's copy keeps in-frame clones and lacks some. The data show over 100,000 clones, 80% to 95% seen once. Untouched CD4+ T cells were isolated by negative selection, averaging almost 98% purity. Trimming shortened V by 7 bases and J by 10 bases, and 13 bases separated the two germline ends. The CDR3 is made up of 12 amino acids. Germline CDR1 reads SNHLY; CDR2 reads FYNNEI. To note about this clone: Its antigen remains unknown.

This chain uses TRBV2 with TRBJ2-2, with D perhaps TRBD1 or TRBD2 (5 bases each). The sequencing sample was made of CD4+ T cells from PBMCs. The origin of this receptor is a woman between 18 and 29 years old in good health and CMV-seronegative. The CDR3 region has the DNA TGTGCCAGCACCCTCGGGGCTTCGGAGCTGTTTTTT. Encoded protein: CASTLGASELFF. Full variable domain (outside the CDR3, taken from reference TRBV2 and TRBJ2-2): EPEVTQTPSHQVTQMGQEVILRCVPISNHLYFYWYRQILGQKVEFLVSFYNNEISEKSEIFDDQFSVERPDGSNFTLKIRSTKLEDSAMYFCASTLGASELFFGEGSRLTVL.